The rows below give T cell receptor beta chains drawn from one sample of a study of cytomegalovirus exposure and HLA in healthy donors. Only in-frame clones appear in the TCRdb table, and some are missing; sequencing was by immunoSEQ multiplex PCR. This sample has approximately 110,000 clones; around 70% occur once, and the top ten carry roughly 3%. The sample was PBMCs. The receptors here all came from a man aged 25 to 40 in good health and CMV-seronegative. Each CDR3 is given with its conserved first and last residue. The order of the fields is clone size, D gene, V gene, J gene, CDR3 protein, CDR3 DNA. D genes are given only for firm matches. Where a row states a size, it is once, few, many or the class of an expanded clone; other rows omit it.

NA	NA	TRBV6-5	TRBJ2-6	CASRDVSGTNVLTF	TGTGCCAGTCGGGATGTATCTGGGACCAACGTCCTGACTTTC
NA	TRBD2	TRBV4-2	TRBJ2-1	CASSQEWTSGNNEQFF	TGTGCCAGCAGCCAAGAATGGACTAGCGGGAACAATGAGCAGTTCTTC
NA	TRBD2	TRBV6-6	TRBJ2-7	CASSYRAGVGYEQYF	TGTGCCAGCAGTTACCGGGCGGGAGTGGGGTACGAGCAGTACTTC
once	NA	TRBV6-1	TRBJ2-4	CASSDGGALAKNIQYF	TGTGCCAGCAGTGATGGGGGGGCGCTGGCCAAAAACATTCAGTACTTC
NA	NA	TRBV28	TRBJ2-5	CASISDSNYTQYF	TGTGCCAGCATCTCGGACAGCAACTACACCCAGTACTTC
few	TRBD2	TRBV4-1	TRBJ2-1	CASSQSTSGLYNEQFF	TGCGCCAGCAGCCAATCGACTAGCGGGCTCTACAATGAGCAGTTCTTC
NA	NA	TRBV19	TRBJ2-5	CASSPSTVKETQYF	TGTGCCAGTAGTCCCTCGACAGTGAAAGAGACCCAGTACTTC
few	TRBD2	TRBV19	TRBJ2-7	CASRLTSGSYEQYF	TGTGCCAGTAGGTTGACTAGCGGGTCCTACGAGCAGTACTTC
NA	TRBD2	TRBV7-2	TRBJ2-7	CASSSPPGGEYF	TGTGCCAGCAGCTCCCCCCCGGGGGGTGAGTACTTC
NA	NA	TRBV7-6	TRBJ2-7	CASSLQTGFSYEQYF	TGTGCCAGCAGCTTACAGACAGGTTTTTCCTACGAGCAGTACTTC
NA	NA	TRBV7-2	TRBJ2-7	CASSQDQGTYEQYF	TGCGCCAGCAGCCAAGATCAGGGAACCTACGAGCAGTACTTC
once	TRBD2	TRBV6-6	TRBJ2-1	CASSPPGLAINEQFF	TGTGCCAGCAGTCCTCCGGGACTAGCGATTAATGAGCAGTTCTTC
NA	NA	TRBV5-5	TRBJ1-1	CASSRDNPNTEAFF	TGTGCCAGCAGCCGGGACAATCCGAACACTGAAGCTTTCTTT
few	NA	TRBV30	TRBJ2-7	CAWAEREIYEQYF	TGTGCCTGGGCCGAACGGGAGATCTACGAGCAGTACTTC
NA	NA	TRBV18	TRBJ1-2	CASSPSRQPTYTF	TGTGCCAGCTCACCAAGCAGGCAGCCAACCTACACCTTC
NA	NA	TRBV18	TRBJ2-7	CASSPILGTHYEQYF	TGTGCCAGCTCACCAATTTTAGGGACACACTACGAGCAGTACTTC
few	NA	TRBV6-5	TRBJ2-7	CASSDRYEQYF	TGTGCCAGCAGTGACAGATACGAGCAGTACTTC
NA	NA	TRBV9	TRBJ2-2	CASSAFPKGILGTGELFF	TGTGCCAGCAGCGCCTTCCCAAAGGGGATTCTGGGGACCGGGGAGCTGTTTTTT
NA	NA	TRBV2	TRBJ2-5	CATSGGGGETQYF	TGTGCCACCTCAGGGGGCGGGGGAGAGACCCAGTACTTC
NA	NA	TRBV5-4	TRBJ1-5	CASSLAGRQPQHF	TGTGCCAGCAGCTTGGCAGGGCGGCAGCCCCAGCATTTT
NA	TRBD1	TRBV5-8	TRBJ1-1	CASSSDRGWGTEAFF	TGTGCCAGCAGCTCAGACAGGGGTTGGGGCACTGAAGCTTTCTTT
few	TRBD1	TRBV2	TRBJ2-2	CASRDRGSTGELFF	TGTGCCAGCAGGGACAGGGGTAGCACCGGGGAGCTGTTTTTT
NA	NA	TRBV6-6	TRBJ2-3	CASTLTGARGDTQYF	TGTGCCAGCACCCTCACTGGGGCCAGGGGAGATACGCAGTATTTT
NA	TRBD2	TRBV10-3	TRBJ2-4	CATRLAGSNIQYF	TGTGCCACCCGACTAGCGGGATCAAACATTCAGTACTTC
NA	TRBD2	TRBV5-8	TRBJ2-1	CASTSTSGPTYEQFF	TGTGCCAGCACATCTACTAGCGGTCCGACGTATGAGCAGTTCTTC
NA	NA	TRBV5-4	TRBJ2-4	CASSSTDAKNIQYF	TGTGCCAGCAGCTCAACAGACGCCAAAAACATTCAGTACTTC
once	NA	TRBV5-1	TRBJ1-2	CASSLDGRYGYTF	TGCGCCAGCAGCTTGGACGGGAGGTATGGCTACACCTTC
NA	NA	TRBV7-2	TRBJ1-2	CASSPSVSPRSVRYGYTF	TGTGCCAGCAGCCCTAGTGTTTCTCCGCGGTCTGTTAGGTATGGCTACACCTTC
NA	NA	TRBV7-2	TRBJ2-5	CASSLGLQETQYF	TGTGCCAGCAGCTTGGGACTTCAAGAGACCCAGTACTTC
NA	TRBD2	TRBV4-2	TRBJ2-1	CASSQGGLVFEQFF	TGTGCCAGCAGCCAAGGAGGACTAGTGTTTGAGCAGTTCTTC
NA	TRBD1	TRBV11-1	TRBJ1-1	CASGPGTGEDTEAFF	TGTGCCAGCGGACCCGGGACAGGGGAGGACACTGAAGCTTTCTTT
NA	NA	TRBV9	TRBJ2-2	CASSVSLSGNLGKELFF	TGTGCCAGCAGCGTGAGTTTATCCGGGAACCTTGGGAAGGAGCTGTTTTTT
NA	NA	TRBV25-1	TRBJ2-2	CASSAIDYVGTGELFF	TGTGCCAGCAGCGCTATAGACTATGTCGGCACCGGGGAGCTGTTTTTT
few	NA	TRBV28	TRBJ2-7	CASSRGGLRYEQYF	TGTGCCAGCAGTCGCGGTGGATTGAGGTACGAGCAGTACTTC
NA	TRBD2	TRBV5-1	TRBJ2-3	CASSFPSGKTVGTDTQYF	TGCGCCAGCAGCTTCCCCAGCGGGAAAACGGTGGGCACAGATACGCAGTATTTT
NA	TRBD2	TRBV7-9	TRBJ2-5	CASTRRGGSETQYF	TGTGCCAGCACTCGGCGGGGGGGATCGGAGACCCAGTACTTC
NA	TRBD1	TRBV11-1	TRBJ2-3	CASSLGQGGHYTQYF	TGTGCCAGCAGCTTAGGACAGGGGGGCCATTATACGCAGTATTTT
NA	TRBD1	TRBV7-2	TRBJ2-7	CASSVYGQGENYEQYF	TGTGCCAGCAGCGTATATGGACAGGGGGAAAACTACGAGCAGTACTTC
NA	NA	TRBV18	TRBJ2-2	CASSPLEGGDTGELFF	TGTGCCAGCTCACCACTAGAAGGAGGGGATACCGGGGAGCTGTTTTTT
NA	TRBD2	TRBV6-5	TRBJ2-1	CASLRGTSGDNEQFF	TGTGCCAGCCTTCGCGGGACTAGCGGAGACAATGAGCAGTTCTTC
NA	NA	TRBV6-5	TRBJ1-1	CASIPLQRRTEAFF	TGTGCCAGCATACCTCTACAGCGGCGCACTGAAGCTTTCTTT
NA	TRBD2	TRBV7-2	TRBJ2-7	CASSDPSGRYEQYF	TGTGCCAGCAGCGACCCTAGCGGGCGTTACGAGCAGTACTTC
NA	TRBD1	TRBV7-3	TRBJ2-3	CASSRTGADTQYF	TGTGCCAGCAGCCGGACAGGGGCAGATACGCAGTATTTT
NA	TRBD1	TRBV7-2	TRBJ1-2	CASSSLLGQGTYGYTF	TGTGCCAGCAGCTCCCTTTTGGGACAGGGGACCTATGGCTACACCTTC
few	TRBD1	TRBV7-2	TRBJ1-2	CASSQRPGQGARGYTF	TGTGCCAGCAGCCAACGTCCAGGACAGGGGGCAAGAGGCTACACCTTC
NA	TRBD1	TRBV11-1	TRBJ1-2	CASSFGTGAYGYTF	TGTGCCAGCAGCTTCGGGACAGGGGCCTATGGCTACACCTTC
few	TRBD1	TRBV29-1	TRBJ1-1	CSVENQGANTEAFF	TGCAGCGTCGAAAATCAGGGGGCAAACACTGAAGCTTTCTTT
NA	TRBD1	TRBV6-1	TRBJ1-5	CASRTGVGNQPQHF	TGTGCCAGCAGGACAGGGGTCGGCAATCAGCCCCAGCATTTT
once	TRBD1	TRBV4-1	TRBJ2-3	CASSLGQGETDTQYF	TGCGCCAGCAGCCTCGGACAGGGGGAGACAGATACGCAGTATTTT
NA	TRBD2	TRBV7-2	TRBJ2-2	CASSRATASGPGELFF	TGTGCCAGCAGCCGAGCCACGGCTAGCGGGCCCGGGGAGCTGTTTTTT
NA	NA	TRBV5-1	TRBJ1-3	CASSLAAGGGNTIYF	TGCGCCAGCAGCTTGGCTGCGGGCGGTGGAAACACCATATATTTT
NA	NA	TRBV28	TRBJ2-7	CASSSGVDEQYF	TGTGCCAGCAGCTCAGGGGTGGATGAGCAGTACTTC
once	NA	TRBV5-1	TRBJ1-3	CASSPTGRYAGNTIYF	TGCGCCAGCAGCCCGACAGGTAGATATGCTGGAAACACCATATATTTT
few	TRBD2	TRBV7-9	TRBJ2-1	CASSFTGTSGRNEQFF	TGTGCCAGCAGCTTTACCGGGACTAGCGGACGCAATGAGCAGTTCTTC
few	NA	TRBV11-2	TRBJ2-5	CASSRGSQETQYF	TGTGCCAGCAGCCGGGGGTCCCAAGAGACCCAGTACTTC
once	NA	TRBV7-2	TRBJ1-1	CASRAGSWDTEAFF	TGTGCCAGCAGGGCAGGGTCGTGGGACACTGAAGCTTTCTTT
NA	TRBD1	TRBV30	TRBJ1-3	CAWRARDRGSGNTIYF	TGTGCCTGGAGGGCCCGGGACAGGGGTTCCGGAAACACCATATATTTT
NA	TRBD2	TRBV27	TRBJ2-7	CASNLIAGGNYEQYF	TGTGCCAGCAATTTAATAGCGGGAGGGAACTACGAGCAGTACTTC
NA	TRBD1	TRBV29-1	TRBJ1-1	CSVGGTGGTEAFF	TGCAGCGTCGGCGGGACAGGGGGCACTGAAGCTTTCTTT